The next 15 T cell receptor beta chains were all read from a single sample in a study of T cell repertoires and HLA-DP antigens. These TCRs are of unknown antigen specificity. Sequencing used immunoSEQ multiplex PCR; TCRdb keeps in-frame clones, though not all of them. In the table there are fewer than 95,000 clones, about 89% of which are singletons. Sequences were obtained from CD4+ T cells from PBMCs. These receptors came from a man aged 45-65 years in good health and CMV-seronegative.

The chain uses TRBV5-6 and TRBJ1-6; the D gene is possibly TRBD1 (6 bases). V was pared by 2 bases and J by 1 base, with 13 bases between. The CDR3 length is 17 residues. Per the germline V gene, CDR1 is SGHDT and CDR2 is YYEEEE. In nucleotides, the CDR3 is TGTGCCAGCAGCTTCAGGGGAAGCGGATCCTATAATTCACCCCTCCACTTT. Encoded protein: CASSFRGSGSYNSPLHF.

V and J are TRBV28 and TRBJ2-1; 11 bases agree with TRBD2. Germline CDR1 is MDHEN and CDR2 is SYDVKM. The CDR3 loop spans 15 amino acids. V was pared by 5 bases and J by 7 bases, with 7 bases of the junction left unmatched. In DNA form, the CDR3 reads TGTGCCAGCAGTATCGTAGCGGGAGGGCCAAATGAGCAGTTCTTC. Protein sequence: CASSIVAGGPNEQFF.

The rearrangement links TRBV11-2 to TRBJ2-5; 12 positions match TRBD2. The CDR3 sequence is 16 residues long. The trim removed 5 bases at V and 5 bases at J, leaving 9 bases unmatched. CDR1 is SGHAT, CDR2 FQNNGV, per germline. The CDR3 reads CASSVTSGRSMETQYF. The DNA for the CDR3 is TGTGCCAGCAGCGTTACTAGCGGGAGGTCGATGGAGACCCAGTACTTC.

The chain couples TRBV9 to TRBJ1-1, with 7 nucleotides matching TRBD1. Germline CDR1 SGDLS, CDR2 YYNGEE. Losses at the gene ends were 2 bases for V and 7 bases for J; bases not matched to a gene: 8. The CDR3 has 14 residues. The DNA of the CDR3 is TGTGCCAGCAGCGTCACTACACAGGGGTTTGAAGCTTTCTTT. Translating it yields CASSVTTQGFEAFF.

The chain couples TRBV5-1 to TRBJ2-2; D possibly corresponds to TRBD1 (5 bases). Germline lookup yields CDR1 SGHRS and CDR2 YFSETQ. Trimming left V 3 bases short and J 2 bases short, with 11 bases between. The CDR3 contains 15 residues. In DNA, the CDR3 is TGCGCCAGCAGCTCTTTGACAGTTAACACCGGGGAGCTGTTTTTT. It translates to CASSSLTVNTGELFF.

The chain links TRBV19 to TRBJ2-1; D may be TRBD2 (5 bases). The CDR3 sequence is 12 residues long. The germline gives CDR1 LNHDA, CDR2 SQIVND (reference sequence). The V end lost 8 bases, the J end lost 12 bases, and 17 bases lay between the germline ends. Here the CDR3 DNA reads TGTGCCAGTGGATCGGACGGAGGTGGGCAGTTCTTC. Translated, it gives CASGSDGGGQFF.

The gene calls are TRBV18 and TRBJ1-5; D is ambiguous. The CDR3 has 15 amino acids. V was trimmed by 1 base and J by 5 bases, leaving 12 bases between them. Germline CDR1 KGHSH, CDR2 LQKENI. CDR3 nucleotides: TGTGCCAGCTCACCACGTTCCCAGATTGATCAGCCCCAGCATTTT. It specifies CASSPRSQIDQPQHF.

The genes are TRBV5-4 and TRBJ2-3, with no clear D. This CDR3 has 16 residues. The V end lost 0 bases, the J end lost 6 bases, and 17 bases lay between the germline ends. From germline, CDR1 is SGHNT and CDR2 YYREEE (reference sequence). The DNA of the CDR3 is TGTGCCAGCAGCTTGGGCTCGGTCCTCAAATCTGATACGCAGTATTTT. Amino acid sequence: CASSLGSVLKSDTQYF.

The chain uses TRBV7-9 and TRBJ1-2; D gene unclear. This CDR3 is built from 15 residues. V lost 1 base and J 7 bases, leaving 16 bases between the germline ends. Germline V gene sequence: CDR1 SEHNR, CDR2 FQNEAQ (reference sequence). In DNA form, the CDR3 reads TGTGCCAGCAGCTTAGGTTCTCGGGCTTCTGGTGGCTACACCTTC. Protein product: CASSLGSRASGGYTF.

The rearrangement links TRBV29-1 to TRBJ2-5, with D hard to call. V was cut by 4 bases and J by 1 base, with 13 bases left in between. The CDR3 spans 14 residues. Germline CDR1 and CDR2: SQVTM and ANQGSEA. The CDR3 here is CSVGSSGFQETQYF. For the CDR3, the DNA is TGCAGCGTTGGTTCTTCAGGTTTCCAAGAGACCCAGTACTTC.

This clone appeared a single time. The rearrangement links TRBV6-5 to TRBJ1-3; tentatively, D is TRBD1 (5 bases). There are 13 residues in the CDR3. Germline V CDR1 and CDR2: MNHEY, SVGAGI. Trimming removed 4 bases at V and 9 bases at J, with 13 bases between. CDR3 loop: CASSSHSGGTIYF. CDR3 sequence (DNA): TGTGCCAGCAGTTCCCATTCCGGGGGCACCATATATTTT.

J is TRBJ2-2 and V is TRBV29-1; tentative D call: TRBD1 (6 bases). V was shortened by 4 bases and J by 3 bases, with 12 bases between the two germline ends. CDR3 size: 14 residues. Germline V gene lookup returns CDR1 SQVTM and CDR2 ANQGSEA. CDR3 in DNA: TGCAGCGTTGGAGGCAGGGGCGACACCGGGGAGCTGTTTTTT. Translation gives CSVGGRGDTGELFF.

The chain recombines TRBV6-1 with TRBJ2-7; TRBD1 agrees at 8 bases. The V gene end was trimmed by 8 bases and the J gene end by 5 bases; junction bases not matched to a gene: 2. The CDR3 runs to 11 residues. Germline CDR1 reads MNHNS; CDR2 reads SASEGT. CDR3 residues: CASRTGNEQYF. The CDR3 DNA sequence: TGTGCCAGCCGGACAGGGAACGAGCAGTACTTC.

The V call is TRBV15, the J call TRBJ1-5; D gene uncertain. The germline V gene encodes CDR1 LNHNV and CDR2 YYDKDF (reference sequence). The CDR3 length is 15 residues. V was shortened by 0 bases and J by 3 bases, with 9 bases between the two germline ends. CDR3 loop: CATSRDSSHNQPQHF. CDR3 coding DNA: TGTGCCACCAGCAGAGATTCCAGTCACAATCAGCCCCAGCATTTT.

The rearrangement uses TRBV27 and TRBJ2-2; TRBD2 aligns across 14 bases. Germline CDR1 and CDR2: MNHEY and SMNVEV (reference sequence). After removal of 6 bases from V and 5 bases from J, the junction contained 5 bases not matched to a gene. The CDR3 covers 16 residues. CDR3: CASRTSGRARTGELFF. DNA for the CDR3: TGTGCCAGCAGGACTAGCGGGAGGGCCCGAACCGGGGAGCTGTTTTTT.